The 30 T cell receptor beta chains reported below all come from one sample, sequenced in a study of T cell responses to AZD1222 COVID-19 vaccine. Sequenced by immunoSEQ multiplex PCR; TCRdb stores in-frame clones only, minus some. The sample contains 55,000 to 65,000 clones, 80% to 90% of which appear only once. Here the sequenced sample was peripheral blood, taken 28 days after the second AZD1222 dose. Receptor source: an adult who received the AZD1222 COVID-19 vaccine.

The chain carries TRBV5-1 and TRBJ2-7, with D perhaps TRBD1 (5 bases). Between the trimmed V and J ends, which lost 7 bases and 6 bases, there was a span of 17 bases. This CDR3 has 13 amino acids. Germline V gene data show CDR1 as SGHRS and CDR2 as YFSETQ. This chain's CDR3 is CASFRREASEQYF. The CDR3 region has the DNA TGCGCCAGCTTCCGCAGGGAAGCGTCCGAGCAGTACTTC.

J is TRBJ1-5 and V is TRBV6-2 or TRBV6-3; D is unclear. The CDR3 contains 13 residues. Germline V gene sequence: CDR1 MNHEY, CDR2 SVGEGT. The V gene lost 2 bases and the J gene lost 9 bases, with 11 bases spanning the gap. CDR3 bases: TGTGCCAGCAGTTACGTCGGGGATCGGCCCCAGCATTTT. Translation gives CASSYVGDRPQHF.

The chain links TRBV28 to TRBJ1-6; D unclear. The CDR3 consists of 15 residues. Looked up from germline, CDR1 is MDHEN and CDR2 is SYDVKM. The ends were cut back, 4 bases at V and 7 bases at J, with 14 bases in the middle. CDR3: CASSSPGVINSPLHF. The CDR3 nucleotides are TGTGCCAGCAGTTCCCCTGGAGTAATCAATTCACCCCTCCACTTT.

The chain recombines TRBV5-1 with TRBJ2-1; D may be TRBD2 (6 bases). The CDR3 loop spans 12 amino acids. Germline CDR1 and CDR2: SGHRS and YFSETQ. Trimming stripped 0 bases from V and 10 bases from J, with 8 bases between. CDR3 DNA: TGCGCCAGCAGCTTGGGGGAGGCCGAGCAGTTCTTC. Translated: CASSLGEAEQFF.

V and J are TRBV11-2 and TRBJ2-3; D gene unclear. The CDR3 has 14 residues. The germline V and J ends were trimmed by 0 bases and 1 base, with 5 bases remaining between them. Germline lookup yields CDR1 SGHAT and CDR2 FQNNGV. The CDR3 nucleotides are TGTGCCAGCAGCTTAGATCTGCGCACAGATACGCAGTATTTT. This translates into CASSLDLRTDTQYF.

The J gene is TRBJ2-2, the V gene TRBV3-1 (or the pseudogene TRBV3-2); perhaps D is TRBD1 or TRBD2 (6 bases each). CDR3 length equals 15 residues. Germline lookup yields CDR1 LGHDT and CDR2 YNNKEL (reference sequence). Trimming took 6 bases from V and 3 from J, leaving 14 bases between them. The CDR3 protein is CASSPRGADTGELFF. The CDR3 DNA sequence: TGTGCCAGCAGTCCGAGGGGGGCGGACACCGGGGAGCTGTTTTTT.

The chain uses TRBV6-5 and TRBJ2-3; 14 bases align to TRBD2. Germline loops: CDR1 MNHEY, CDR2 SVGAGI. This CDR3 is 15 amino acids long. With V trimmed by 10 bases and J by 2 bases, 5 bases remained unmatched. Written as DNA, the CDR3 is TGTGCCACCAGACTAGCGGGGGGGCCCACAGATACGCAGTATTTT. Protein: CATRLAGGPTDTQYF.

The J gene is TRBJ2-5, the V gene TRBV15; TRBD2 matches 10 bases. CDR1 LNHNV and CDR2 YYDKDF come from the germline V gene (reference sequence). This CDR3 spans 17 amino acids. Unmatched junction bases numbered 9, after V lost 0 bases and J lost 5 bases. CDR3 bases: TGTGCCACCAGCAGAGATCAGCGGGGGGGCAGCCGGGAGACCCAGTACTTC. This translates into CATSRDQRGGSRETQYF.

This chain links TRBV29-1 with TRBJ2-7; possibly TRBD2 for D (6 bases). CDR1 SQVTM and CDR2 ANQGSEA come from the germline V gene. The CDR3 has 11 amino acids. In DNA, the CDR3 is TGCAGTGTCAGATGGGGGGAAGAGCAGTACTTC. Protein: CSVRWGEEQYF.

The gene calls are TRBV30 and TRBJ1-2; D gene uncertain. CDR1 is GTSNPN, CDR2 SVGIG, per germline (reference sequence). The V gene lost 1 base and the J gene lost 2 bases, with 5 bases spanning the gap. The CDR3 covers 12 residues. The CDR3 nucleotides are TGTGCCTGGAGTGGGTGGAACTATGGCTACACCTTC. Translated: CAWSGWNYGYTF. The full variable domain, in which reference TRBV30 and TRBJ1-2 provide the parts outside the CDR3, is SQTIHQWPATLVQPVGSPLSLECTVEGTSNPNLYWYRQAAGRGLQLLFYSVGIGQISSEVPQNLSASRPQDRQFILSSKKLLLSDSGFYLCAWSGWNYGYTFGSGTRLTVV.

The genes are TRBV7-2 and TRBJ2-5; 9 nucleotides line up with TRBD2. In germline, CDR1 is SGHTA, CDR2 FQGNSA. This CDR3 is built from 14 residues. The trim removed 10 bases at V and 5 bases at J, leaving 11 bases unmatched. CDR3 coding DNA: TGTGCCACCAGTGGTCGCGGGAGGGCGGAGACCCAGTACTTC. Translating it yields CATSGRGRAETQYF.

The V call is TRBV5-8, the J call TRBJ1-5; no definite D call. The CDR3 covers 11 residues. CDR1 is SGHTS and CDR2 is YDEGEE in the germline V gene. The V gene lost 2 bases and the J gene lost 5 bases, with 2 bases spanning the gap. This CDR3 reads CASSFYQPQHF. Written as DNA, the CDR3 is TGTGCCAGCAGCTTTTATCAGCCCCAGCATTTT.

This clone has only a few counts. V gene TRBV13 combines with J gene TRBJ2-1; 10 positions match TRBD2. V was clipped by 2 bases and J by 3 bases; unmatched bases: 7. From germline, CDR1 is PRHDT and CDR2 FYEKMQ (reference sequence). CDR3 size: 17 residues. The CDR3, as DNA: TGTGCCAGCAGCTTACGATCCAGGACTAGCGGCTACAATGAGCAGTTCTTC. The encoded protein is CASSLRSRTSGYNEQFF.

The chain employs TRBV3-1 (or the pseudogene TRBV3-2) and TRBJ1-6, with D uncertain. The CDR3 has 17 amino acids. Looked up from germline, CDR1 is LGHDT and CDR2 is YNNKEL (reference sequence). V was cut by 1 base and J by 9 bases, with 19 bases left in between. The CDR3 nucleotides are TGTGCCAGCAGCCAAGTAACGGTAGGAAGCCGCAGTTCACCCCTCCACTTT. It yields the protein CASSQVTVGSRSSPLHF.

In this sample, this clone turned up a few times. The chain has TRBV12-3 or TRBV12-4 and TRBJ2-7, with unresolved D. The CDR3 is made up of 12 amino acids. Trimming removed 6 bases at V and 3 bases at J, with 9 bases between. The CDR3 loop is CASRLSFYEQYF. The CDR3 nucleotides read TGTGCCAGCAGGCTCAGTTTCTACGAGCAGTACTTC.

This rearrangement joins TRBV15 to TRBJ2-7; 11 bases align to TRBD1. The CDR3 is 16 amino acids. After removal of 3 bases from V and 3 bases from J, the junction contained 7 bases not matched to a gene. Looked up from germline, CDR1 is LNHNV and CDR2 is YYDKDF (reference sequence). The CDR3 DNA sequence: TGTGCCACCAGCAGGAGGGTAGGGACAGGGGGCTACGAGCAGTACTTC. This translates into CATSRRVGTGGYEQYF.

The chain employs TRBV10-3 and TRBJ2-7; either TRBD1 or TRBD2 may fit D (9 bases each). V was clipped by 0 bases and J by 7 bases, with 25 bases between them. Germline values: CDR1 ENHRY, CDR2 SYGVKD. This CDR3 is 18 amino acids long. CDR3 sequence reads: CAISESDRGWLAGNEQYF. The CDR3 bases are TGTGCCATCAGTGAGTCGGACAGGGGTTGGCTAGCGGGAAATGAGCAGTACTTC.

The chain carries TRBV19 and TRBJ2-7; weak D call: TRBD1 (6 bases). Germline lookup yields CDR1 LNHDA and CDR2 SQIVND (reference sequence). This CDR3 has 16 residues. V gave up 0 bases and J gave up 6 bases, with 18 bases separating them. This CDR3 reads CASSIDLPGAGVEQYF. CDR3 bases: TGTGCCAGTAGTATAGATCTTCCAGGGGCCGGCGTCGAGCAGTACTTC.

This chain links TRBV7-9 with TRBJ2-3; no firm D call. The V gene lost 0 bases and the J gene lost 0 bases, with 4 bases spanning the gap. The CDR3 has 14 residues. Germline V gene sequence: CDR1 SEHNR, CDR2 FQNEAQ (reference sequence). The CDR3 here is CASSLAGSTDTQYF. CDR3 sequence (DNA): TGTGCCAGCAGCTTAGCGGGGAGCACAGATACGCAGTATTTT.

This chain connects TRBV24-1 to TRBJ1-1; D is possibly TRBD1 (6 bases). With 0 bases removed from V and 13 bases from J, the gap between germline ends came to 11 bases. This CDR3 region has 12 residues. Germline CDR1 KGHDR, CDR2 SFDVKD. The CDR3 DNA sequence: TGTGCCACCAGTGATTTGTGGGGGGGCGTTTTCTTT. This codes for CATSDLWGGVFF.

The chain links TRBV11-2 to TRBJ2-7, with D tentatively TRBD1 (6 bases). The V end lost 2 bases, the J end lost 2 bases, and 10 bases lay between the germline ends. CDR3 length: 14 amino acids. Per the germline V gene, CDR1 is SGHAT and CDR2 is FQNNGV. The chain's CDR3 is CASSLTDRTYEQYF. Written as DNA, the CDR3 is TGTGCCAGCAGCTTAACGGACAGAACCTACGAGCAGTACTTC.

The chain carries TRBV6-5 and TRBJ1-4, with no clear D. Germline CDR1 MNHEY, CDR2 SVGAGI. V was shortened by 0 bases and J by 7 bases, with 12 bases between the two germline ends. CDR3 length: 15 residues. CDR3 sequence reads: CASSYSFVTGEKLFF. CDR3 sequence (DNA): TGTGCCAGCAGTTACTCGTTTGTTACTGGTGAAAAACTGTTTTTT.

V is TRBV7-9 and J is TRBJ2-7; 12 positions match TRBD2. Per the germline V gene, CDR1 is SEHNR and CDR2 is FQNEAQ (reference sequence). V was clipped by 3 bases and J by 1 base; unmatched bases: 4. The CDR3 is 16 residues long. The DNA of the CDR3 is TGTGCCAGCAGCTTCTCGACTAGCGGGAGTTCCTACGAGCAGTACTTC. Its translation is CASSFSTSGSSYEQYF.

The chain carries TRBV6-5 and TRBJ1-1; 11 nucleotides align to TRBD1. Looked up from germline, CDR1 is MNHEY and CDR2 is SVGAGI. The CDR3 has 16 residues. With 2 bases clipped from V and 6 bases from J, the junction kept 8 bases outside the gene matches. CDR3 in DNA: TGTGCCAGCAGTTACGAATCCGGGACAGGGGGGCCTGAAGCTTTCTTT. Translation gives CASSYESGTGGPEAFF.

This clone was detected once. The chain carries TRBV29-1 and TRBJ2-7, with 10 nucleotides matching TRBD2. V was pared by 2 bases and J by 4 bases, with 5 bases of the junction left unmatched. The germline gives CDR1 SQVTM, CDR2 ANQGSEA. The CDR3 consists of 14 residues. CDR3 region: CSVEQREGRYEQYF. CDR3 in DNA: TGCAGCGTTGAACAGCGGGAGGGTAGATACGAGCAGTACTTC.

This rearrangement joins TRBV7-9 to TRBJ2-2; D is perhaps TRBD2 (5 bases). In germline, CDR1 is SEHNR, CDR2 FQNEAQ (reference sequence). The CDR3 length is 14 residues. The V end was cut by 5 bases, the J end by 7 bases, with 14 bases between. The chain's CDR3 is CASSPQAGYGELFF. DNA of the CDR3: TGTGCCAGCAGCCCCCAGGCGGGTTACGGGGAGCTGTTTTTT.

The V gene is TRBV7-3, the J gene TRBJ2-1; D possibly matches TRBD1 or TRBD2 (5 bases each). Germline values: CDR1 SGHTA, CDR2 FQGTGA. Trimming took off 5 bases at V and 5 bases at J, with 10 bases between the two ends. The CDR3 has 13 residues. The CDR3 coding sequence is TGTGCCAGCAGCATTGGGACCAACAATGAGCAGTTCTTC. It yields the protein CASSIGTNNEQFF.

The chain is built from TRBV25-1 and TRBJ1-3; D call uncertain. Trimming took off 3 bases at V and 2 bases at J, with 8 bases between the two ends. This CDR3 is 14 amino acids long. The germline V gene encodes CDR1 MGHDK and CDR2 SYGVNS. CDR3 sequence (DNA): TGTGCCAGCAGTGATCGGGCAACTGGAAACACCATATATTTT. Protein sequence: CASSDRATGNTIYF.

The chain uses TRBV6-5 and TRBJ1-5; D possibly corresponds to TRBD1 (6 bases). This CDR3 comprises 14 residues. Germline CDR1 is MNHEY and CDR2 is SVGAGI. V gave up 7 bases and J gave up 3 bases, with 13 bases separating them. The CDR3 bases are TGTGCCAGCACCGAAGGGGGTAACAATCAGCCCCAGCATTTT. It yields the protein CASTEGGNNQPQHF.

V gene TRBV18 combines with J gene TRBJ2-3; 9 bases agree with TRBD2. The CDR3 is 20 amino acids. Germline V gene lookup returns CDR1 KGHSH and CDR2 LQKENI. The V segment lost 6 bases and the J segment 2 bases; nucleotides outside the gene matches: 21. The CDR3 loop is CASSPFHQRGARQTTDTQYF. CDR3 DNA: TGTGCCAGCTCCCCATTTCACCAGCGGGGGGCCCGACAGACCACAGATACGCAGTATTTT.